Listed below are T cell receptor beta chains from one sample, sequenced in a study of blood T cell repertoires in COVID-19. Data came from immunoSEQ multiplex PCR; TCRdb stores just in-frame clones and leaves some out. The sample shows more than 300,000 clones, 85% to 90% of them seen only once. Sequencing used PBMCs or T cells enriched from blood (not recorded which). The receptors were sampled from a woman younger than 30 who had recovered from COVID-19. Each CDR3 is given with its conserved first and last residue. A D gene is named only where the DNA matches it firmly.

d_gene	v_gene	j_gene	CDR3aa	CDR3nt
-	TRBV4-1	TRBJ2-3	CASSQVTFIDTQYF	TGCGCCAGCAGCCAAGTCACTTTCATAGATACGCAGTATTTT
TRBD2	TRBV6-1	TRBJ2-1	CASSEVSGRAVEQFF	TGTGCCAGCAGTGAAGTTAGCGGGAGGGCGGTTGAGCAGTTCTTC
-	TRBV30	TRBJ1-5	CAWSLRGNQPQHF	TGTGCCTGGAGTCTGAGGGGCAATCAGCCCCAGCATTTT
-	TRBV27	TRBJ2-1	CASSHYNEQFF	TGTGCCAGCAGTCACTACAATGAGCAGTTCTTC
-	TRBV12-3/TRBV12-4	TRBJ2-7	CASSLLSYEQYF	TGTGCCAGCAGTTTACTATCCTACGAGCAGTACTTC
-	TRBV29-1	TRBJ1-4	CSVEFGSTGEKLFF	TGCAGCGTTGAATTCGGGAGTACGGGTGAAAAACTGTTTTTT
-	TRBV11-2	TRBJ1-2	CASSSSKQYQDSLYGYTF	TGTGCCAGCAGCTCTAGCAAACAGTACCAGGACAGCCTATATGGCTACACCTTC
-	TRBV7-2	TRBJ2-1	CASSRTPGEQFF	TGTGCCAGCAGCCGGACACCAGGTGAGCAGTTCTTC
TRBD1	TRBV24-1	TRBJ2-5	CATSDGGQGMYQETQYF	TGTGCCACCAGTGACGGCGGACAGGGGATGTACCAAGAGACCCAGTACTTC
-	TRBV10-3	TRBJ1-5	CAISEVRVEQPQHF	TGTGCCATCAGTGAGGTCCGGGTAGAGCAGCCCCAGCATTTT
-	TRBV28	TRBJ1-1	CASSSRRGKMNTEAFF	TGTGCCAGCAGTTCGAGACGGGGGAAGATGAACACTGAAGCTTTCTTT
-	TRBV5-5	TRBJ2-1	CASSLPDINEQFF	TGTGCCAGCAGCTTACCGGACATTAATGAGCAGTTCTTC
TRBD2	TRBV20-1	TRBJ2-7	CSAAGRYEQYF	TGCAGTGCAGCGGGGCGATACGAGCAGTACTTC
-	TRBV7-8	TRBJ1-3	CASSLALSGSGNTIYF	TGTGCCAGCAGCTTAGCGCTATCAGGGTCTGGAAACACCATATATTTT